Listed here are 19 T cell receptor beta chains from one sample, sequenced in a study of technical replicates of blood from a handful of donors. TCRdb keeps only in-frame clones here, not all; method: immunoSEQ multiplex PCR. The top ten hold approximately 0.14% of the sample, which has approximately 84,000 clones, roughly 98% seen once. Sequencing input: T cells isolated from PBMCs. These receptors came from a human donor in good health.

The V gene is TRBV5-4, the J gene TRBJ1-1; a weak D match, TRBD1 (5 bases). Looked up from germline, CDR1 is SGHNT and CDR2 is YYREEE (reference sequence). CDR3 size: 16 residues. Deletions cut 0 bases from V and 2 bases from J, with 14 bases between. CDR3 nucleotides: TGTGCCAGCAGCTTGGGCCTAACGACAGTTAACACTGAAGCTTTCTTT. It translates to CASSLGLTTVNTEAFF.

J is TRBJ2-2 and V is TRBV2; D is possibly TRBD2 (6 bases). The ends were cut back, 7 bases at V and 6 bases at J, with 12 bases in the middle. Germline lookup yields CDR1 SNHLY and CDR2 FYNNEI. The CDR3 spans 13 residues. Written as DNA, the CDR3 is TGTGCCAGCACCCTCGGGACTCCCGGGGAGCTGTTTTTT. Translation: CASTLGTPGELFF.

V gene TRBV2 combines with J gene TRBJ1-5; TRBD1 agrees at 10 bases. The CDR3 spans 14 residues. The ends lost 6 bases at V and 3 bases at J; junction bases unmatched: 2. In germline, CDR1 is SNHLY, CDR2 FYNNEI. The CDR3 protein is CASRTGGPNQPQHF. The DNA for the CDR3 is TGTGCCAGCAGGACAGGGGGCCCCAATCAGCCCCAGCATTTT.

The rearrangement joins TRBV1 to TRBJ2-7; the table's TRBD2 call for D was not verified on the DNA. TRBV1 is designated a pseudogene. This CDR3 is built from 16 residues. The CDR3 is CTSSQELDEHRYEQYF. The CDR3 DNA sequence: TGCACCAGCAGCCAAGAACTAGACGAACACCGCTACGAGCAGTACTTC.

V and J are TRBV27 and TRBJ2-7; possibly TRBD2 for D (5 bases). V was trimmed by 7 bases and J by 2 bases, leaving 12 bases between them. Per the germline V gene, CDR1 is MNHEY and CDR2 is SMNVEV (reference sequence). CDR3 length equals 13 residues. The CDR3, as DNA: TGTGCCAGCACCGGGAAGACTCCCTACGAGCAGTACTTC. The encoded protein is CASTGKTPYEQYF.

The chain combines TRBV6-1 with TRBJ2-3; TRBD2 matches 7 bases. The CDR3 totals 15 residues. The trim removed 5 bases at V and 0 bases at J, leaving 5 bases unmatched. From germline, CDR1 is MNHNS and CDR2 SASEGT. The CDR3 sequence: CASSPQRDSTDTQYF. The DNA for the CDR3 is TGTGCCAGCAGTCCTCAGCGGGATAGCACAGATACGCAGTATTTT.

The chain recombines TRBV7-9 with TRBJ2-6, with D hard to call. CDR3 length equals 14 residues. With 7 bases removed from V and 0 bases from J, the gap between germline ends came to 7 bases. CDR1 and CDR2 from the germline V gene are SEHNR and FQNEAQ (reference sequence). The CDR3 here is CASTSFSGANVLTF. For the CDR3, the DNA is TGTGCCAGCACCTCTTTCTCTGGGGCCAACGTCCTGACTTTC. The entire variable domain, with the rest obtained from reference TRBV7-9 and TRBJ2-6, is as follows: DTGVSQNPRHKITKRGQNVTFRCDPISEHNRLYWYRQTLGQGPEFLTYFQNEAQLEKSRLLSDRFSAERPKGSFSTLEIQRTEQGDSAMYLCASTSFSGANVLTFGAGSRLTVL.

V and J are TRBV19 and TRBJ1-5, with TRBD1 matching over 8 bases. The CDR3 contains 13 residues. Germline V lookup: CDR1 LNHDA, CDR2 SQIVND (reference sequence). V was pared by 6 bases and J by 5 bases, with 3 bases of the junction left unmatched. CDR3 nucleotides: TGTGCCAGTAGGAACAGGGGGTATCAGCCCCAGCATTTT. Protein sequence: CASRNRGYQPQHF. Supplemented by reference TRBV19 and TRBJ1-5, the full variable domain reads DGGITQSPKYLFRKEGQNVTLSCEQNLNHDAMYWYRQDPGQGLRLIYYSQIVNDFQKGDIAEGYSVSREKKESFPLTVTSAQKNPTAFYLCASRNRGYQPQHFGDGTRLSIL.

The chain has TRBV5-1 and TRBJ1-4, with 9 bases that match TRBD1. Losses at the gene ends were 4 bases for V and 7 bases for J; bases not matched to a gene: 8. Germline V gene data show CDR1 as SGHRS and CDR2 as YFSETQ. This CDR3 spans 15 amino acids. This CDR3 is CASSVLGTGFEKLFF. Here the CDR3 DNA reads TGCGCCAGCAGCGTCTTGGGGACAGGGTTTGAAAAACTGTTTTTT.

The V and J genes are TRBV2 and TRBJ2-7, with 8 bases identical to TRBD1. Losses at the gene ends were 10 bases for V and 7 bases for J; bases not matched to a gene: 15. The CDR3 extends over 14 amino acids. Germline V gene data show CDR1 as SNHLY and CDR2 as FYNNEI. Here the CDR3 reads CATIFRTGTREQYF. DNA for the CDR3: TGTGCCACCATTTTTCGGACAGGGACGCGGGAGCAGTACTTC.

Only a few counts were recorded for this clone. This chain connects TRBV10-3 to TRBJ1-5; unclear D gene. V was cut by 6 bases and J by 4 bases, with 7 bases left in between. This CDR3 spans 12 amino acids. Looked up from germline, CDR1 is ENHRY and CDR2 is SYGVKD. The CDR3 here is CAISPTNQPQHF. As DNA, the CDR3 is TGTGCCATCAGCCCGACTAATCAGCCCCAGCATTTT.

The chain couples TRBV11-3 to TRBJ1-6; 9 nucleotides agree with TRBD1. The CDR3 loop spans 15 amino acids. CDR1 and CDR2 (germline): SGHNT, YENEEA. Trimming cost V 8 bases and J 8 bases; bases outside gene matches: 10. The CDR3 sequence is CASSPGQGIDSPLHF. DNA for the CDR3: TGTGCCAGCTCTCCGGGACAGGGTATTGATTCACCCCTCCACTTT.

The chain employs TRBV28 and TRBJ2-6; 8 bases match TRBD1. The V and J ends lost 6 bases and 4 bases, in that order; junction bases with no gene match: 8. Germline V gene sequence: CDR1 MDHEN, CDR2 SYDVKM. There are 16 residues in the CDR3. The CDR3 DNA reads as TGTGCCAGCAGGGGAGCAGGGACAGGCGGGGCCAACGTCCTGACTTTC. It specifies CASRGAGTGGANVLTF.

This clone was recorded only once. This rearrangement joins TRBV28 to TRBJ1-1; no definite D call. The germline CDR1 and CDR2 sequences are MDHEN and SYDVKM. Trimming left V 5 bases short and J 10 bases short, with 14 bases between. This CDR3 is built from 12 residues. CDR3 loop: CASSALRVRAFF. The CDR3 nucleotides are TGTGCCAGCAGTGCCCTCCGTGTTAGAGCTTTCTTT.

The chain combines TRBV27 with TRBJ2-7; D gene ambiguous. Germline V gene lookup returns CDR1 MNHEY and CDR2 SMNVEV (reference sequence). The V gene lost 3 bases and the J gene lost 2 bases, with 8 bases spanning the gap. There are 13 residues in the CDR3. The CDR3: CASSFGRPYEQYF. CDR3 sequence (DNA): TGTGCCAGCAGTTTTGGCAGGCCCTACGAGCAGTACTTC.

The chain recombines TRBV18 with TRBJ2-2; TRBD2 matches at 9 bases. Trimming took 3 bases from V and 6 from J; bases not matched to a gene: 8. The length of the CDR3 is 16 residues. Per germline, CDR1 KGHSH and CDR2 LQKENI. CDR3 in amino acids: CASSPTSGVWAGELFF. Written as DNA, the CDR3 is TGTGCCAGCTCACCGACTAGCGGCGTTTGGGCCGGGGAGCTGTTTTTT.

This clone was seen just once. V is TRBV7-2 and J is TRBJ2-2, with 12 positions matching TRBD2. Per the germline V gene, CDR1 is SGHTA and CDR2 is FQGNSA. The CDR3 is made up of 18 amino acids. The J segment lost 2 bases and the V segment lost 0 bases, leaving 4 bases of the junction unmatched. CDR3 bases: TGTGCCAGCAGCTTAGCTCCTAGCGGGAGGGTAAACACCGGGGAGCTGTTTTTT. This sequence encodes CASSLAPSGRVNTGELFF.

The table lists this clone with a few counts. The chain joins TRBV5-1 to TRBJ2-3; TRBD1 is a possible D gene (6 bases). Germline CDR1 SGHRS, CDR2 YFSETQ. This CDR3 region has 16 residues. V shed 0 bases and J shed 0 bases, with 11 bases lying between them. CDR3 bases: TGCGCCAGCAGCTTGGCCGGCAGGGGCAGCACAGATACGCAGTATTTT. This codes for CASSLAGRGSTDTQYF.

The sample holds one count of this clone. The chain employs TRBV18 and TRBJ1-2; 7 nucleotides align to TRBD1. Looked up from germline, CDR1 is KGHSH and CDR2 is LQKENI. The CDR3 has 18 residues. Trimming took 3 bases from V and 1 from J; bases not matched to a gene: 14. CDR3: CASSPLPGTESVNYGYTF. Written as DNA, the CDR3 is TGTGCCAGCTCACCTTTGCCGGGGACAGAATCAGTTAACTATGGCTACACCTTC.